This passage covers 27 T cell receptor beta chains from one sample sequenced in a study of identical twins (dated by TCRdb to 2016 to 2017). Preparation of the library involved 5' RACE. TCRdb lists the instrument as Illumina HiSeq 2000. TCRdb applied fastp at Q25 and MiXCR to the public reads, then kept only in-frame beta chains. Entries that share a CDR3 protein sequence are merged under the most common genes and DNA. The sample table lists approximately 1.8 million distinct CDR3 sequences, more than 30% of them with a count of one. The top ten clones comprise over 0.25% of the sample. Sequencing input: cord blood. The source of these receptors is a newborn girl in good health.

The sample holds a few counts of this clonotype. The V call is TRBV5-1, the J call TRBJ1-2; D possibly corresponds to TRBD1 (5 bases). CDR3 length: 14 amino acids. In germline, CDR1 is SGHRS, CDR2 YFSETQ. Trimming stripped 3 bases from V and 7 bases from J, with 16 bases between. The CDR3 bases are TGCGCCAGCAGCTACCGGGGACCTGTGGGTGGCTACACCTTC. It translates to CASSYRGPVGGYTF. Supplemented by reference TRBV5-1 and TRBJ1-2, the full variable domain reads KAGVTQTPRYLIKTRGQQVTLSCSPISGHRSVSWYQQTPGQGLQFLFEYFSETQRNKGNFPGRFSGRQFSNSRSEMNVSTLELGDSALYLCASSYRGPVGGYTFGSGTRLTVV.

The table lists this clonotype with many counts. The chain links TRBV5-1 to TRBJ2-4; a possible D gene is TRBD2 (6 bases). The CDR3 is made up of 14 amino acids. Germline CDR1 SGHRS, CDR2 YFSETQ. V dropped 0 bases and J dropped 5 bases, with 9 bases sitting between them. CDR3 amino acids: CASSLDGRENIQYF. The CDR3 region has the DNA TGCGCCAGCAGCTTGGACGGGAGAGAAAACATTCAGTACTTC.

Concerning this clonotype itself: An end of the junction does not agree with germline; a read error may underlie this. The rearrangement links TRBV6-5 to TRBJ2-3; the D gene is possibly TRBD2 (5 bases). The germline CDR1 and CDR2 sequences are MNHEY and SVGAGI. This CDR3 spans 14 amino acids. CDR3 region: CTSRLLGNTDTQYF. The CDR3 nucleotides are TGTACCAGCAGATTACTAGGGAACACAGATACGCAGTATTTT.

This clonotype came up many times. The CDR3 loop reads CSVIFRDRTYEQYF. The CDR3 DNA reads as TGCAGCGTGATTTTCCGGGACCGGACCTACGAGCAGTACTTC. The chain recombines TRBV29-1 with TRBJ2-7; D possibly uses TRBD1 or TRBD2 (5 bases each). Trimming pared 6 bases from V and 2 bases from J, leaving 17 bases between. Germline V gene lookup returns CDR1 SQVTM and CDR2 ANQGSEA. This CDR3 contains 14 residues.

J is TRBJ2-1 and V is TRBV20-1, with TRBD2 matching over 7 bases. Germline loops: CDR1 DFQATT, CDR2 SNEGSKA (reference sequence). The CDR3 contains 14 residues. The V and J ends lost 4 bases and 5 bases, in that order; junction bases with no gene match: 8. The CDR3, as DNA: TGCAGTGCTAAGGAAAGCGGGATGAACAATGAGCAGTTCTTC. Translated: CSAKESGMNNEQFF.

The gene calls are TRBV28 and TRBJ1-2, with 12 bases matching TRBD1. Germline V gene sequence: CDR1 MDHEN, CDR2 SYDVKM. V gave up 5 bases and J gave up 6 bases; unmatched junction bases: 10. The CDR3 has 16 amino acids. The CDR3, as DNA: TGTGCCAGCAGTAAGACCCGGGACAGGGGGCGGAATGGCTACACCTTC. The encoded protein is CASSKTRDRGRNGYTF.

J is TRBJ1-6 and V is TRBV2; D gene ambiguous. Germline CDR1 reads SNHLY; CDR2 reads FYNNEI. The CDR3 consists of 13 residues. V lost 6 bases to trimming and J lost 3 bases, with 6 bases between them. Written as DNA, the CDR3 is TGTGCCAGCAGACAGATCTATAATTCACCCCTCCACTTT. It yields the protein CASRQIYNSPLHF.

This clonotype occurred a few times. The CDR3 bases are TGTGCCATCAGTGCCTACACCGTCGGGGATGAGCAGTTCTTC. This encodes CAISAYTVGDEQFF. The chain has TRBV10-3 and TRBJ2-1; D might be TRBD2 (5 bases). Trimming pared 4 bases from V and 8 bases from J, leaving 15 bases between. This CDR3 has 14 amino acids. Germline CDR1 and CDR2: ENHRY and SYGVKD.

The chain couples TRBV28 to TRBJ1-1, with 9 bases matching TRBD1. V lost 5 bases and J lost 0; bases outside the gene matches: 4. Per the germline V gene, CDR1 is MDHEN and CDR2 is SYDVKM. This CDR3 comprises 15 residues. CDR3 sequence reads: CASSPGDRVNTEAFF. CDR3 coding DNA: TGTGCCAGCAGTCCCGGGGACAGGGTGAACACTGAAGCTTTCTTT.

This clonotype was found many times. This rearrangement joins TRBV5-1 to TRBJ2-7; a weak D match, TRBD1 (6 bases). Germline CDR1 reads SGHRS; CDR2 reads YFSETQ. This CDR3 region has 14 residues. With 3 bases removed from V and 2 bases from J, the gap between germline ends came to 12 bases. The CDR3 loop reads CASSSTGHPYEQYF. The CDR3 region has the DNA TGCGCCAGCAGCTCAACGGGACATCCCTACGAGCAGTACTTC.

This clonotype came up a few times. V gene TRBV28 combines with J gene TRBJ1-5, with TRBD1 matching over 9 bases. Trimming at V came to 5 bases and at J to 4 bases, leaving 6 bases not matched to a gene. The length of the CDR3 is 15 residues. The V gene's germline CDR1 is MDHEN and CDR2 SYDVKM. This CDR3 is CASSTGQGRNQPQHF. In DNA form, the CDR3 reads TGTGCCAGCAGTACGGGACAGGGAAGGAATCAGCCCCAGCATTTT.

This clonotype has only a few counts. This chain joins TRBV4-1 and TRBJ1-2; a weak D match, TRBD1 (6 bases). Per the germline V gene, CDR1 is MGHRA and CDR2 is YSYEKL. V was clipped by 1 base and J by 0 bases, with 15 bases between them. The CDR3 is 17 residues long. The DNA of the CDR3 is TGCGCCAGCAGCCAAGGATTCCCAGGGGATGCTAACTATGGCTACACCTTC. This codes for CASSQGFPGDANYGYTF.

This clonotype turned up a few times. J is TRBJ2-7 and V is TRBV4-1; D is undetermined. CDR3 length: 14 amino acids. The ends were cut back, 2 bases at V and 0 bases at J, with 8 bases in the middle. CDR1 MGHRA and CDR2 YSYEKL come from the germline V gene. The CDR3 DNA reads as TGCGCCAGCAGCCAATTCCACACCTCCTACGAGCAGTACTTC. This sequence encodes CASSQFHTSYEQYF.

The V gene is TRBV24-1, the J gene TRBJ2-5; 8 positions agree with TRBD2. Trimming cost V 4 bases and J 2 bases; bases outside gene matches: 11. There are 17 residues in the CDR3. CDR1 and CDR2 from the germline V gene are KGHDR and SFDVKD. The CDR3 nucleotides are TGTGCCACCAGTGACCCCACTAGCGGACGAACTCAAGAGACCCAGTACTTC. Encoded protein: CATSDPTSGRTQETQYF.

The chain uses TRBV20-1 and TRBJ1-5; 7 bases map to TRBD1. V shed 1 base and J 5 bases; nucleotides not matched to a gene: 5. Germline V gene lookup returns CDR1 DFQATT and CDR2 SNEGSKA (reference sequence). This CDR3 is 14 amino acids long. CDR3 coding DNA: TGCAGTGCTAGAGGGGACAGCTTAGATCAGCCCCAGCATTTT. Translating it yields CSARGDSLDQPQHF.

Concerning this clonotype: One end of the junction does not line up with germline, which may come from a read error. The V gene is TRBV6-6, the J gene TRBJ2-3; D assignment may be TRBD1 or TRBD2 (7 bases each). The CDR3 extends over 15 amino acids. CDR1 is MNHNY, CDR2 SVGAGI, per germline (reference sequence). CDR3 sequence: CASSSGGGGTDTRYF. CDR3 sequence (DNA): TGTGCCAGCAGTTCTGGGGGAGGGGGGACAGATACGCGGTATTTT.

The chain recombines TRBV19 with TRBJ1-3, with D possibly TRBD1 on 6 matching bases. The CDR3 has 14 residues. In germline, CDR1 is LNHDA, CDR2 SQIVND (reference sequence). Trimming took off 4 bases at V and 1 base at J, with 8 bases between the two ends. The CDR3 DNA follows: TGTGCCAGTAGTACGCAGGGGTCTGGAAACACCATATATTTT. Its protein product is CASSTQGSGNTIYF.

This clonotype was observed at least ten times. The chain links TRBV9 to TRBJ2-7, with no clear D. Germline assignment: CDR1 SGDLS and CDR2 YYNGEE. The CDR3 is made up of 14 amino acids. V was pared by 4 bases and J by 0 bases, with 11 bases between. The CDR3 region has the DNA TGTGCCAGCAGCCCATTAGGGCACTCCTACGAGCAGTACTTC. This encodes CASSPLGHSYEQYF. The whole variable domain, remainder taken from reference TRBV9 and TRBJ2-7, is DSGVTQTPKHLITATGQRVTLRCSPRSGDLSVYWYQQSLDQGLQFLIQYYNGEERAKGNILERFSAQQFPDLHSELNLSSLELGDSALYFCASSPLGHSYEQYFGPGTRLTVT.

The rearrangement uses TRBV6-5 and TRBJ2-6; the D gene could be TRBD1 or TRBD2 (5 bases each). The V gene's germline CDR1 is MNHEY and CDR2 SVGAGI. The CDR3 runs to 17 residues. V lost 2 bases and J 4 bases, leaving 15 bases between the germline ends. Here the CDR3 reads CASSYDKGRRGANVLTF. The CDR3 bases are TGTGCCAGCAGTTACGACAAGGGGAGAAGAGGGGCCAACGTCCTGACTTTC.

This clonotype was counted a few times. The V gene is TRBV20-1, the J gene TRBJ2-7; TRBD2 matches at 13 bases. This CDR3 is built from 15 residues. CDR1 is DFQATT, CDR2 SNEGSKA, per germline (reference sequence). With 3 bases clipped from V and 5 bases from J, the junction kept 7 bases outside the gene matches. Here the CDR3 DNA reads TGCAGTGCTAGGACTAGCGGGAGGAGGTGGGACGAGCAGTACTTC. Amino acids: CSARTSGRRWDEQYF.

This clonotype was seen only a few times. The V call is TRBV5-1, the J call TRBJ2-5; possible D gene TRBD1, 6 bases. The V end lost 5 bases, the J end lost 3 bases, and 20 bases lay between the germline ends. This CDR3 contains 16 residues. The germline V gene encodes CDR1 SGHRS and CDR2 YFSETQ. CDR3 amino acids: CASRRTSGHTKETQYF. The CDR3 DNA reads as TGCGCCAGCAGAAGGACGTCGGGACACACAAAAGAGACCCAGTACTTC.

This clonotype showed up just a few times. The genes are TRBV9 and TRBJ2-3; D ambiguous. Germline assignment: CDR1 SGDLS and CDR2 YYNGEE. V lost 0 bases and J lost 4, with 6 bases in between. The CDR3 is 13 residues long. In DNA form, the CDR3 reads TGTGCCAGCAGCGTAGTCTCGGCAGATACGCAGTATTTT. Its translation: CASSVVSADTQYF.

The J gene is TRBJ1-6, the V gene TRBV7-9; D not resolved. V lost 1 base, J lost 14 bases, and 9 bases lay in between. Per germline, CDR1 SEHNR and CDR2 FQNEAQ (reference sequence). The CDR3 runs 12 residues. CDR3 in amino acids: CASSLGLGTLHF. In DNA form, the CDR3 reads TGTGCCAGCAGCTTAGGCCTTGGTACCCTCCACTTT.

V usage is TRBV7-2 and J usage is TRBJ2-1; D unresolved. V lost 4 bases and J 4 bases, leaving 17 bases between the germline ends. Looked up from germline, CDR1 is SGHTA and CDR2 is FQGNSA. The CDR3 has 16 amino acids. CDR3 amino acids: CASSSVCSPSYNEQFF. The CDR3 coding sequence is TGTGCCAGCAGCTCAGTTTGTTCTCCTAGTTACAATGAGCAGTTCTTC.

CDR3 in amino acids: CASSLASGRINEQYF. The DNA for the CDR3 is TGCGCCAGCAGCTTGGCTAGCGGGAGGATCAATGAGCAGTACTTC. V usage is TRBV5-1 and J usage is TRBJ2-5; 11 bases align to TRBD2. From germline, CDR1 is SGHRS and CDR2 YFSETQ. The CDR3 loop spans 15 amino acids. V gave up 0 bases and J gave up 11 bases; unmatched junction bases: 9.

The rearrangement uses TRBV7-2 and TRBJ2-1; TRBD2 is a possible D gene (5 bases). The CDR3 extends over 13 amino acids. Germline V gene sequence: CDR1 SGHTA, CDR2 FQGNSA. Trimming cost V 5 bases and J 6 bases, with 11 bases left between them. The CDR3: CASSGLGFNEQFF. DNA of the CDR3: TGTGCCAGCAGCGGACTGGGATTCAATGAGCAGTTCTTC.

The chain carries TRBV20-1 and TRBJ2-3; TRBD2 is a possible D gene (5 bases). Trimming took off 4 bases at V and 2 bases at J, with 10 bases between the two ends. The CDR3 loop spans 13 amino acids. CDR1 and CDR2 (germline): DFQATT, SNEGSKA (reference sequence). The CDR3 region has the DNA TGCAGTGCTATCGGAGGTCCCACAGATACGCAGTATTTT. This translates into CSAIGGPTDTQYF.